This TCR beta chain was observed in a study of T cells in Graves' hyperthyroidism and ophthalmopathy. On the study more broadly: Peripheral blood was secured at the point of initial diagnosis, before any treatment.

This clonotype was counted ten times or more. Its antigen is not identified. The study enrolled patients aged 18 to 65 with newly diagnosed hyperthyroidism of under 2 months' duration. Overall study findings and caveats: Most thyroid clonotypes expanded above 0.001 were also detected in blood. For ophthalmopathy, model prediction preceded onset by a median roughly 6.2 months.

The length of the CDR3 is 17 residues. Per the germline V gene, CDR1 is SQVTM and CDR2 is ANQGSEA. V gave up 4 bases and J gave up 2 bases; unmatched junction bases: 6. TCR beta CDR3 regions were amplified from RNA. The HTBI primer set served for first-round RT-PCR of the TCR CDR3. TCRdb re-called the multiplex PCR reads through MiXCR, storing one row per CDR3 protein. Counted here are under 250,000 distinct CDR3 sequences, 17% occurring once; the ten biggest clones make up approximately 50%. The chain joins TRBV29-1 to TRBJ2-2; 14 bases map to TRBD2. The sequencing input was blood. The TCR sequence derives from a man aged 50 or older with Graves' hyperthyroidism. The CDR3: CSVVGTSGSFNTGELFF. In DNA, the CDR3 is TGCAGCGTTGTGGGGACTAGCGGGAGTTTTAACACCGGGGAGCTGTTTTTT.